This TCR beta chain was sequenced during a study of blood T cell repertoires in COVID-19. About the study: Acute-phase and convalescent COVID-19 samples originated in the United States, Italy and Spain. The analysed material was cDNA or gDNA that came from T cells, B-cell-depleted T cells, or PBMCs.

Per the authors' pipeline: How many nucleated cells were present was estimated from reference gene primer amplification. Generated by immunoSEQ multiplex PCR, the TCRdb table keeps only in-frame clones and is missing some. V, J and clone size reflect that table, while D and trimming were determined from the DNA. The repertoire includes 90,000 to 150,000 clones, 70% to 80% of them detected once, and 6.2% sits in the top ten. Losses at the gene ends were 8 bases for V and 3 bases for J; bases not matched to a gene: 9. The CDR3 runs to 13 residues. Germline assignment: CDR1 SQVTM and CDR2 ANQGSEA. What was sequenced was peripheral blood. J is TRBJ1-1 and V is TRBV29-1; 7 nucleotides agree with TRBD1. This TCR was sampled from a man in his 70s with acute or convalescent COVID-19. CDR3 nucleotides: TGCAGCCTGAGGGGGACAGCTGACACTGAAGCTTTCTTT. Encoded protein: CSLRGTADTEAFF.